Listed below are T cell receptor beta chains from one sample, sequenced in a study of blood T cells in healthy people across ages. MiXCR, applied by TCRdb to the 5' RACE reads, yields one record per CDR3 protein. The table includes 600,000 or so distinct CDR3 sequences, over 20% detected once. The sample was blood. The receptors here all came from a man in his sixties or seventies in good health. CDR3s include the opening cysteine and the closing phenylalanine or tryptophan. Each record gives: V gene, D gene, J gene, clone size, CDR3 protein, CDR3 DNA. The D gene is left open where the match is weak. Clone size is not always given. Where it is, it says once, few, many or a class for expanded clones.

TRBV28	TRBD1	TRBJ2-3	NA	CASSTPGQGTNTQYF	TGTGCCAGCAGTACCCCGGGACAGGGAACAAATACGCAGTATTTT
TRBV20-1	TRBD1	TRBJ2-1	few	CSARDLDRGYGEQFF	TGCAGTGCTAGAGATCTAGACAGGGGATACGGTGAGCAGTTCTTC
TRBV10-3	NA	TRBJ1-3	few	CAISESTGVSAGNTIYF	TGTGCCATCAGTGAGTCGACTGGGGTATCCGCTGGAAACACCATATATTTT
TRBV14	NA	TRBJ2-1	many	CASGVSYNEQFF	TGTGCCAGCGGGGTCTCCTACAATGAGCAGTTCTTC
TRBV5-6	TRBD2	TRBJ2-1	NA	CASSLVGLAGAVIYNEQFF	TGTGCCAGCAGCTTGGTCGGGCTAGCGGGAGCGGTAATATACAATGAGCAGTTCTTC
TRBV3-1	NA	TRBJ2-5	NA	CASSQRTPRGETQYF	TGTGCCAGCAGCCAACGAACGCCCCGAGGAGAGACCCAGTACTTC
TRBV12-3/TRBV12-4	NA	TRBJ1-3	NA	CASSFVGGGNTIYF	TGTGCCAGCAGTTTCGTAGGAGGCGGAAACACCATATATTTT
TRBV5-1	NA	TRBJ2-5	NA	CASSLGGTYETQYF	TGCGCCAGCAGCTTAGGAGGAACCTATGAGACCCAGTACTTC
TRBV20-1	TRBD2	TRBJ2-7	NA	CSSYGLADSSYEQYF	TGCAGTTCATACGGACTAGCGGATAGCTCCTACGAGCAGTACTTC
TRBV11-2	NA	TRBJ2-5	few	CTSNSGRGQETQYF	TGTACCAGCAATTCAGGGCGGGGTCAAGAGACCCAGTACTTC
TRBV4-3	TRBD2	TRBJ2-7	NA	CASSQAGGVGEQYF	TGCGCCAGCAGCCAAGCGGGGGGAGTTGGCGAGCAGTACTTC
TRBV5-1	NA	TRBJ2-1	NA	CASSSGERYSYNEQFF	TGCGCCAGCAGCTCGGGGGAGCGCTACTCCTACAATGAGCAGTTCTTC
TRBV10-2	TRBD2	TRBJ2-3	once	CASSDRRTRSTDTQYF	TGCGCCAGCAGTGATAGAAGGACTAGAAGCACAGATACGCAGTATTTT
TRBV29-1	TRBD2	TRBJ2-7	NA	CSVEDQGLGKSYEQYF	TGCAGCGTTGAAGATCAGGGACTAGGGAAGAGCTACGAGCAGTACTTC
TRBV11-2	NA	TRBJ2-2	many	CASTWDTGELFF	TGTGCCAGCACCTGGGACACCGGGGAGCTGTTTTTT
TRBV27	TRBD2	TRBJ2-7	once	CASSPGAGGLEQYF	TGTGCCAGCAGTCCAGGGGCGGGAGGGCTCGAGCAGTACTTC
TRBV28	NA	TRBJ2-5	few	CASSFFFSIETQYF	TGTGCCAGCAGTTTCTTCTTTTCTATAGAGACCCAGTACTTC
TRBV5-1	NA	TRBJ2-3	NA	CASSYYRDGTDTQYF	TGCGCCAGCAGCTATTACAGGGACGGGACAGATACGCAGTATTTT
TRBV16	TRBD1	TRBJ1-5	many	CASSDHRGLQPQHF	TGTGCCAGCAGCGATCACAGGGGTTTACAGCCCCAGCATTTT
TRBV20-1	TRBD1	TRBJ1-4	NA	CSARFGTGNEKLFF	TGCAGTGCTAGATTTGGGACAGGGAATGAAAAACTGTTTTTT
TRBV10-2	TRBD2	TRBJ2-7	few	CASRNLAGGSYEQYF	TGCGCCAGCAGGAATCTAGCGGGAGGATCCTACGAGCAGTACTTC
TRBV9	NA	TRBJ2-5	NA	CASSAQQEQETQYF	TGTGCCAGCAGCGCCCAACAAGAACAAGAGACCCAGTACTTC
TRBV20-1	NA	TRBJ1-4	NA	CSALPRTEKLFF	TGCAGTGCATTGCCCCGGACTGAAAAACTGTTTTTT
TRBV20-1	NA	TRBJ2-1	many	CSARDEASVFNEQFF	TGCAGTGCTAGAGATGAGGCTAGCGTGTTCAATGAGCAGTTCTTC
TRBV10-3	TRBD2	TRBJ2-1	NA	CAISASGYGDEQFF	TGTGCCATCAGTGCTAGCGGTTATGGGGATGAGCAGTTCTTC
TRBV12-3/TRBV12-4	NA	TRBJ2-1	NA	CASSFPTSQDEQFF	TGTGCCAGCAGTTTTCCCACCAGCCAGGATGAGCAGTTCTTC
TRBV6-5	TRBD1	TRBJ2-1	few	CASSYYAGTGAYNEQFF	TGTGCCAGCAGTTATTACGCCGGGACAGGGGCATACAATGAGCAGTTCTTC
TRBV7-2	NA	TRBJ1-6	NA	CASSNWRSTSPLHF	TGTGCCAGCAGTAACTGGCGGTCGACTTCACCCCTCCACTTT
TRBV7-8	NA	TRBJ1-4	many	CASSNRETNEKLFF	TGTGCCAGCAGTAACAGGGAGACTAATGAAAAACTGTTTTTT
TRBV5-1	NA	TRBJ2-1	NA	CASSSAWSSSYNEQFF	TGCGCCAGCAGCTCCGCTTGGAGCAGCTCCTACAATGAGCAGTTCTTC
TRBV6-1	TRBD2	TRBJ2-2	NA	CASNRQGLAGAGELFF	TGTGCCAGCAACAGACAGGGTTTAGCGGGAGCCGGGGAGCTGTTTTTT
TRBV10-1	NA	TRBJ2-5	NA	CASSEGRVDETQYF	TGCGCCAGCAGTGAAGGCAGGGTGGATGAGACCCAGTACTTC
TRBV20-1	TRBD2	TRBJ2-1	few	CSAPRQQAGSYDNEQFF	TGCAGTGCTCCACGGCAGCAAGCGGGGAGCTACGACAATGAGCAGTTCTTC
TRBV7-2	NA	TRBJ2-7	few	CASSPWTTRYEQYF	TGTGCCAGCAGCCCGTGGACTACCCGTTACGAGCAGTACTTC
TRBV5-1	TRBD2	TRBJ2-3	NA	CASSLEGTSLDTQYF	TGCGCCAGCAGCTTGGAGGGGACTAGTTTAGATACGCAGTATTTT
TRBV7-2	NA	TRBJ2-5	few	CANSLAGRGQETQYF	TGTGCCAACAGCTTAGCAGGCAGGGGACAAGAGACCCAGTACTTC
TRBV20-1	TRBD2	TRBJ2-7	NA	CSASLAGEAYEQYF	TGCAGTGCTAGTCTAGCGGGAGAGGCCTACGAGCAGTACTTC